The T cell receptor beta chain under discussion was sequenced for a study of blood T cells in healthy people across ages. Study-level results: PBMCs were not sorted, which prevented a conclusive comparison of naive versus antigen-experienced cells.

Of note for this clonotype: Its antigen is as yet unknown.

It was with a sample-barcoded 5' primer and a J-beta primer mix that a second PCR of about 7 to 12 cycles was run. TCRdb reprocessed the 5' RACE reads with MiXCR, giving one entry per CDR3 protein. The top ten hold roughly 22% of the sample, which has about 800,000 distinct CDR3 sequences, nearly 60% seen once. The V end lost 8 bases, the J end lost 2 bases, and 3 bases lay between the germline ends. The CDR3 extends over 10 amino acids. The germline V gene encodes CDR1 MNHNS and CDR2 SASEGT. Each individual donor underwent a draw of ten milliliters of peripheral blood. The sequence was obtained from a man younger than 45 in good health. The sequencing sample was made of blood. V usage is TRBV6-1 and J usage is TRBJ1-2; no definite D call. The CDR3 sequence: CASGNYGYTF. The CDR3 DNA is TGTGCCAGCGGAAACTATGGCTACACCTTC.